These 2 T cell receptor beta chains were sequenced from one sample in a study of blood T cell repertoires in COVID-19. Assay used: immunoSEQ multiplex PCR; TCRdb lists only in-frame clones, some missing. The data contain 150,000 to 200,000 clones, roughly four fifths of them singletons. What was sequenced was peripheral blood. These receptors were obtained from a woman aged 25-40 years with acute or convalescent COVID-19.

The CDR3: CASSRPGVFQETQYF. CDR3 nucleotide sequence: TGTGCCAGCAGCCGACCAGGGGTTTTTCAAGAGACCCAGTACTTC. This chain links TRBV7-9 with TRBJ2-5, with a weak D call TRBD1 (6 bases). The CDR3 loop spans 15 amino acids. Between the trimmed V and J ends, which lost 5 bases and 2 bases, there was a span of 15 bases. Germline assignment: CDR1 SEHNR and CDR2 FQNEAQ (reference sequence).

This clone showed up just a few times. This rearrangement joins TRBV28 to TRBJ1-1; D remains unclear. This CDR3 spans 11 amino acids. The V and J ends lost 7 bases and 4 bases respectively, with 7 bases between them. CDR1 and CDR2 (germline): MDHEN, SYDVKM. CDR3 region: CASTRGTEAFF. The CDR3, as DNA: TGTGCCAGCACCCGGGGCACTGAAGCTTTCTTT.